The 16 T cell receptor beta chains reported below all come from one sample, sequenced in a study of regulatory T cells (dated by TCRdb to the late 2010s). Results the study describes overall, beyond this receptor: Enrichment for hydrophobic residues at CDR3 positions 6 and 7 was found in conventional CD4+ T cells from CD3G-deficient patients, suggesting more self-reactive specificities.

The library was obtained by the immunoSEQ multiplex PCR assay. In the multiplex PCR, 52 forward TRBV primers and 13 reverse TRBJ primers were used, and assay-based and computational corrections were applied for amplification bias. TCRdb obtained this table from immuneACCESS and retained in-frame rearrangements with V and J assigned. These tables miss some clones; where compared with another copy, unresolved V genes account for less than half of the shortfall, and the remainder is unexplained. Recorded for this sample are under 45,000 clones; over 75% of them occurred a single time. About 2.5% of the sample comes from the top ten. These TCRs are of unknown antigen specificity. The sample consisted of conventional CD4+ T cells sorted from blood. The receptors stem from a person aged 18 to 35 with CD3G deficiency.

The chain uses TRBV10-3 and TRBJ2-5, with unresolved D. TRBJ2-7 explains the end of the DNA better; the J call may be wrong. The CDR3 runs to 11 residues. Germline V lookup: CDR1 ENHRY, CDR2 SYGVKD. CDR3: CAISEGYEQYF. The CDR3 DNA reads TGTGCCATCAGTGAGGGGTACGAGCAGTACTTC.

The V call is TRBV11-3, the J call TRBJ2-2, with no clear D. The CDR3 is 15 residues long. Germline-derived CDR1 and CDR2 are SGHNT and YENEEA. Trimming left V 7 bases short and J 5 bases short, with 17 bases between. The CDR3 loop reads CASTLTSLSTGELFF. CDR3 in DNA: TGTGCCAGCACCCTGACGTCACTTTCAACCGGGGAGCTGTTTTTT. The variable domain in full, with the rest retrieved from reference TRBV11-3 and TRBJ2-2, is EAGVVQSPRYKIIEKKQPVAFWCNPISGHNTLYWYLQNLGQGPELLIRYENEEAVDDSQLPKDRFSAERLKGVDSTLKIQPAELGDSAVYLCASTLTSLSTGELFFGEGSRLTVL.

The gene calls are TRBV5-1 and TRBJ2-1, with 12 bases identical to TRBD2. Germline V gene sequence: CDR1 SGHRS, CDR2 YFSETQ. CDR3 size: 18 residues. Trimming removed 0 bases from V and 4 bases from J; junction bases left unmatched: 8. Written as DNA, the CDR3 is TGCGCCAGCAGCTTGGGGACTAGCGGGGCCGTTATTTACAATGAGCAGTTCTTC. Protein: CASSLGTSGAVIYNEQFF. The entire variable domain, with the rest obtained from reference TRBV5-1 and TRBJ2-1, is as follows: KAGVTQTPRYLIKTRGQQVTLSCSPISGHRSVSWYQQTPGQGLQFLFEYFSETQRNKGNFPGRFSGRQFSNSRSEMNVSTLELGDSALYLCASSLGTSGAVIYNEQFFGPGTRLTVL.

The J gene is TRBJ2-1, the V gene TRBV10-3, with D uncertain. V lost 0 bases and J lost 7, with 4 bases in between. CDR1 is ENHRY and CDR2 is SYGVKD in the germline V gene. The CDR3 runs 12 residues. In nucleotides, the CDR3 is TGTGCCATCAGTGAGTCGAGGAATGAGCAGTTCTTC. Translating gives CAISESRNEQFF.

This clone was detected only a few times. The chain combines TRBV6-1 with TRBJ2-7, with D tentatively TRBD2 (5 bases). The CDR3 runs 13 residues. V gave up 6 bases and J gave up 2 bases, with 11 bases separating them. Per the germline V gene, CDR1 is MNHNS and CDR2 is SASEGT. In DNA, the CDR3 is TGTGCCAGCAGCGCGGGCCCACCCTACGAGCAGTACTTC. Amino acids: CASSAGPPYEQYF.

This CDR3 reads CASSRGGNTEAFF. The CDR3 DNA sequence: TGTGCCAGCAGCAGGGGAGGCAACACTGAAGCTTTCTTT. The rearrangement joins TRBV6-5 to TRBJ1-1; D perhaps matches TRBD1 (6 bases). This CDR3 is built from 13 residues. Germline loops: CDR1 MNHEY, CDR2 SVGAGI. Trimming cost V 6 bases and J 2 bases, with 10 bases left between them.

The gene calls are TRBV5-1 and TRBJ1-1; no reliable D call. Trimming pared 0 bases from V and 7 bases from J, leaving 13 bases between. This CDR3 is 14 amino acids long. CDR1 is SGHRS, CDR2 YFSETQ, per germline. The CDR3 coding sequence is TGCGCCAGCAGCTTGGACGTACTGAGAGGTGAAGCTTTCTTT. As protein: CASSLDVLRGEAFF. Combining the CDR3 with reference TRBV5-1 and TRBJ1-1 gives the whole variable domain KAGVTQTPRYLIKTRGQQVTLSCSPISGHRSVSWYQQTPGQGLQFLFEYFSETQRNKGNFPGRFSGRQFSNSRSEMNVSTLELGDSALYLCASSLDVLRGEAFFGQGTRLTVV.

This sequence joins TRBV18 and TRBJ2-3, with D unresolved. This CDR3 region has 12 residues. CDR1 and CDR2 from the germline V gene are KGHSH and LQKENI. V lost 4 bases and J lost 5, with 7 bases in between. The CDR3 loop reads CASSLLKDTQYF. The CDR3 DNA sequence: TGTGCCAGCTCACTTTTGAAAGATACGCAGTATTTT.

V and J are TRBV7-9 and TRBJ2-2, with D hard to call. Germline V gene sequence: CDR1 SEHNR, CDR2 FQNEAQ (reference sequence). The CDR3 loop spans 13 amino acids. V was shortened by 7 bases and J by 4 bases, with 10 bases between the two germline ends. Here the CDR3 reads CASTSWGTGELFF. The CDR3 region has the DNA TGTGCCAGCACCTCCTGGGGCACCGGGGAGCTGTTTTTT. Full variable domain (outside the CDR3, taken from reference TRBV7-9 and TRBJ2-2): DTGVSQNPRHKITKRGQNVTFRCDPISEHNRLYWYRQTLGQGPEFLTYFQNEAQLEKSRLLSDRFSAERPKGSFSTLEIQRTEQGDSAMYLCASTSWGTGELFFGEGSRLTVL.

For the CDR3, the DNA is TGTGCCAGCAGTCCGAAGACTCCTTGGGAGCAGTACTTC. This sequence encodes CASSPKTPWEQYF. V usage is TRBV28 and J usage is TRBJ2-7; no reliable D call. The CDR3 contains 13 residues. Looked up from germline, CDR1 is MDHEN and CDR2 is SYDVKM. V shed 5 bases and J shed 7 bases, with 15 bases lying between them.

The genes are TRBV7-6 and TRBJ2-7; D may match TRBD1 or TRBD2 (6 bases each). Germline-derived CDR1 and CDR2 are SGHVS and FNYEAQ. This CDR3 comprises 13 residues. Trimming removed 0 bases at V and 6 bases at J, with 9 bases between. The CDR3 DNA sequence: TGTGCCAGCAGCTTAGCTTGGGGGGCCGAGCAGTACTTC. Translating gives CASSLAWGAEQYF.

The count of this clone is one. V is TRBV28 and J is TRBJ2-1; 12 bases agree with TRBD1. J was trimmed by 8 bases and V by 4 bases; bases with no gene match: 6. The length of the CDR3 is 15 residues. Looked up from germline, CDR1 is MDHEN and CDR2 is SYDVKM. The CDR3 DNA reads TGTGCCAGCAGTTCCCGGGACAGGGGGCGGGATGAGCAGTTCTTC. This encodes CASSSRDRGRDEQFF.

The CDR3 DNA is TGTGCCAGCGGGCCGTTGGGGCAAGAGACCCAGTACTTC. Translation: CASGPLGQETQYF. This chain joins TRBV28 and TRBJ2-5; no reliable D call. CDR1 and CDR2 (germline): MDHEN, SYDVKM. V lost 8 bases and J 2 bases, leaving 12 bases between the germline ends. The CDR3 contains 13 residues.

This chain links TRBV28 with TRBJ1-1; TRBD1 is a possible D gene (5 bases). Germline-derived CDR1 and CDR2 are MDHEN and SYDVKM. The length of the CDR3 is 15 residues. V was cut by 4 bases and J by 7 bases, with 19 bases left in between. Here the CDR3 reads CASSSTVRGGGEAFF. The CDR3 coding sequence is TGTGCCAGCAGTTCCACTGTGCGGGGCGGGGGTGAAGCTTTCTTT.

This chain uses TRBV19 with TRBJ2-1; 7 positions match TRBD2. Trimming took 7 bases from V and 0 from J; bases not matched to a gene: 6. Germline V gene data show CDR1 as LNHDA and CDR2 as SQIVND (reference sequence). This CDR3 is built from 15 residues. CDR3 DNA: TGTGCCAGTAAGGCTAGCGGACTCTCCTACAATGAGCAGTTCTTC. It is translated as CASKASGLSYNEQFF. The whole variable domain, filled in from reference TRBV19 and TRBJ2-1, reads DGGITQSPKYLFRKEGQNVTLSCEQNLNHDAMYWYRQDPGQGLRLIYYSQIVNDFQKGDIAEGYSVSREKKESFPLTVTSAQKNPTAFYLCASKASGLSYNEQFFGPGTRLTVL.

The chain carries TRBV28 and TRBJ2-7; D is perhaps TRBD2 (5 bases). Germline V gene sequence: CDR1 MDHEN, CDR2 SYDVKM. This CDR3 is 13 amino acids long. Trimming pared 7 bases from V and 2 bases from J, leaving 12 bases between. CDR3 protein: CASNHPGTYEQYF. CDR3 DNA: TGTGCCAGCAATCACCCGGGAACCTACGAGCAGTACTTC.